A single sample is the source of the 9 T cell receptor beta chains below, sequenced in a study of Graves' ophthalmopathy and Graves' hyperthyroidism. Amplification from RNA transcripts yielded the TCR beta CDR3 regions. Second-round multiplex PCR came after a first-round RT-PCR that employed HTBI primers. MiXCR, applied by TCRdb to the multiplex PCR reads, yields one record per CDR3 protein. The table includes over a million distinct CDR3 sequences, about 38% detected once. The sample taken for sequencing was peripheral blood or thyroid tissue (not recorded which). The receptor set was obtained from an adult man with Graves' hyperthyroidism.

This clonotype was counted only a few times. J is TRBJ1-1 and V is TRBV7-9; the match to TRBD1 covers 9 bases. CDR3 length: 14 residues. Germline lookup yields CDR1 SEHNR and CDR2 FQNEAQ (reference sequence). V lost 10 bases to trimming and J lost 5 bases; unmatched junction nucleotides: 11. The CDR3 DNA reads TGTGCCACCAGTCCCGGGGACAGGGAGACTGAAGCTTTCTTT. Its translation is CATSPGDRETEAFF. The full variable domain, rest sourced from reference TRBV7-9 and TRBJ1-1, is DTGVSQNPRHKITKRGQNVTFRCDPISEHNRLYWYRQTLGQGPEFLTYFQNEAQLEKSRLLSDRFSAERPKGSFSTLEIQRTEQGDSAMYLCATSPGDRETEAFFGQGTRLTVV.

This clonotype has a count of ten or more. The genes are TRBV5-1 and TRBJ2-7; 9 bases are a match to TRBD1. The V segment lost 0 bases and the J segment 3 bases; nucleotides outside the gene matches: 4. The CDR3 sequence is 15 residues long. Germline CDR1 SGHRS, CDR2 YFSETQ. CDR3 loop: CASSLVGTGLYEQYF. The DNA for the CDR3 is TGCGCCAGCAGCTTGGTCGGGACAGGGCTCTACGAGCAGTACTTC.

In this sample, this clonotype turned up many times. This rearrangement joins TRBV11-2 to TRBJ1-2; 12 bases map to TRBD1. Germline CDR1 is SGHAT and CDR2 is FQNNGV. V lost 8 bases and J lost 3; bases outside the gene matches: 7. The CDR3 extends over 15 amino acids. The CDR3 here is CASDGTGGAYYGYTF. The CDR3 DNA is TGTGCCAGCGACGGGACAGGGGGCGCATACTATGGCTACACCTTC.

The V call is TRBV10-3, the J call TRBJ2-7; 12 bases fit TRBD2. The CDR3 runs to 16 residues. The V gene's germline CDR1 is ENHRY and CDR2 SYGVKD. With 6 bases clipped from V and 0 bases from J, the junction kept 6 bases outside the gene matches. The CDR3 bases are TGTGCCATCAGAGACACTAGCGGGGGGAACTCCTACGAGCAGTACTTC. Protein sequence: CAIRDTSGGNSYEQYF.

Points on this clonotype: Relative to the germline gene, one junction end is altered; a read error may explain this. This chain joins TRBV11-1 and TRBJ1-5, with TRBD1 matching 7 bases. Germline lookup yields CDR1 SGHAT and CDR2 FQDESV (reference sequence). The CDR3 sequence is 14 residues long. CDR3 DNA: TGTGCCAGCGACCAAGGGGACAGCAGTCAGCCCCAGCATTTT. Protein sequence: CASDQGDSSQPQHF.

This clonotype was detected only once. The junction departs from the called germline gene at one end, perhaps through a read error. CDR3 region: CSARFLGSVNEKLLF. The DNA of the CDR3 is TGCAGTGCTAGATTTTTGGGATCGGTTAATGAAAAACTGCTTTTT. This rearrangement joins TRBV20-1 to TRBJ1-4; unclear D gene. The V gene's germline CDR1 is DFQATT and CDR2 SNEGSKA (reference sequence). This CDR3 is 15 amino acids long.

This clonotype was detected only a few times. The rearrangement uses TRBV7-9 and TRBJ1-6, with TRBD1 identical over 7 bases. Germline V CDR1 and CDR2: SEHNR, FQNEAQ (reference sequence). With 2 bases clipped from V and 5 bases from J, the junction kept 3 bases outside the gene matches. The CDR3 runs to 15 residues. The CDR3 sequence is CASSLPGTDNSPLHF. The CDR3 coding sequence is TGTGCCAGCAGCTTACCCGGGACAGATAATTCACCCCTCCACTTT.

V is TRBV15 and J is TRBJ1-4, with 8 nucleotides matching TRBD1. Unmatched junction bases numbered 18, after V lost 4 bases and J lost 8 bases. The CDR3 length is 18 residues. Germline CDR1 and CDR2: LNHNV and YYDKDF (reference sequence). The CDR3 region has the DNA TGTGCCACCAGCAAAGTATCTTCGGCGGACAGGGAGGACGAAAAACTGTTTTTT. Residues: CATSKVSSADREDEKLFF.

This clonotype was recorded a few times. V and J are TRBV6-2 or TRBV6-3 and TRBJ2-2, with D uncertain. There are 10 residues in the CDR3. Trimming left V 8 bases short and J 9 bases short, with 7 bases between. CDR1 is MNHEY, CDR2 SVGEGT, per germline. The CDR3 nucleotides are TGTGCCAGCCGTCACAGGGAGCTGTTTTTT. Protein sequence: CASRHRELFF.